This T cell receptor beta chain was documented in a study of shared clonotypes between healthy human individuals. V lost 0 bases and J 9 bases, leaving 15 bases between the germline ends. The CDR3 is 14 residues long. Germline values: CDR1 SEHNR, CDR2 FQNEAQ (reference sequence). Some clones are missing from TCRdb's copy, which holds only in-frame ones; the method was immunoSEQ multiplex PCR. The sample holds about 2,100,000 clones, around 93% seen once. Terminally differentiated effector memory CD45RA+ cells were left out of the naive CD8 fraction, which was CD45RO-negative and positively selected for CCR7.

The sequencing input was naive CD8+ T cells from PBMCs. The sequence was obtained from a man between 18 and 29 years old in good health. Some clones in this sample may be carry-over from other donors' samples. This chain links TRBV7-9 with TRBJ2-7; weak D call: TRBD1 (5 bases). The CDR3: CASSLAGPGSGQYF. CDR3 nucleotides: TGTGCCAGCAGCTTAGCGGGGCCGGGTAGTGGGCAGTACTTC.